What follows is one T cell receptor (beta chain) and its context. What it binds is not known. The data derive from a study of response to subunit inactivated influenza vaccine. Overall study findings and caveats: Each seasonal influenza vaccination, the authors suggested, recruits few new T cells.

TCRdb re-called the RT-PCR reads through MiXCR, storing one row per CDR3 protein. The sample includes about 650,000 distinct CDR3 sequences, about 15% of them seen just once. CDR1 is MNHEY, CDR2 SVGAGI, per germline. The CDR3 consists of 17 residues. With 0 bases clipped from V and 4 bases from J, the junction kept 8 bases outside the gene matches. The input for sequencing was PBMCs from blood, taken 11 to 12 days after vaccination. This TCR was sampled from a man aged 50 to 59 who received an inactivated influenza vaccine. This chain joins TRBV6-5 and TRBJ2-2; the match to TRBD1 covers 7 bases. CDR3 protein: CASSYSNRQGSTGELFF. DNA of the CDR3: TGTGCCAGCAGTTACTCGAACCGACAGGGAAGCACCGGGGAGCTGTTTTTT.